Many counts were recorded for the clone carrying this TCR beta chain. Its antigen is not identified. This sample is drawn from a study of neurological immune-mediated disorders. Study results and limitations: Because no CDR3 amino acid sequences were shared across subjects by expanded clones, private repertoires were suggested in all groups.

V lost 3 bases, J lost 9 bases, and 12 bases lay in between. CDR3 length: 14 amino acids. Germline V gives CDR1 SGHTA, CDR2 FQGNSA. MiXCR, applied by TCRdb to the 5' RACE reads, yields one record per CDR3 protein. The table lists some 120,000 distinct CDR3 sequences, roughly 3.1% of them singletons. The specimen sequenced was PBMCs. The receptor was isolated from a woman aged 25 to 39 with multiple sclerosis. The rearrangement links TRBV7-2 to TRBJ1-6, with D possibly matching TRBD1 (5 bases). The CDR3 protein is CASSFTGPGSPLHF. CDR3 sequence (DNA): TGTGCCAGCAGCTTCACAGGTCCAGGTTCACCCCTCCACTTT.